This T cell receptor beta chain is from a study of shared clonotypes between healthy human individuals. Notes on the study in general: The diversity represented, both genetic and in exposure history, was limited by few donors.

To note about this clone: Its antigen is as yet unknown.

TCRdb's table, derived via immunoSEQ multiplex PCR, lists solely in-frame clones and lacks some. The sample records over 800,000 clones, over 90% being singletons. The CDR3 sequence is 11 residues long. Germline V gene sequence: CDR1 GTSNPN, CDR2 SVGIG (reference sequence). The ends were cut back, 6 bases at V and 4 bases at J, with 10 bases in the middle. The naive CD8 fraction comprised CD45RO-negative cells positively selected for CCR7 and excluded terminally differentiated effector memory CD45RA+ cells. This chain uses TRBV30 with TRBJ2-7; D is possibly TRBD2 (6 bases). The TCR comes from a man aged 25-45 years in good health. Source material: naive CD8+ T cells sorted from blood. The CDR3 DNA reads TGTGCCTGTCTAGCGCCATACGAGCAGTACTTC. Residues: CACLAPYEQYF. The full variable domain, with the rest looked up from reference TRBV30 and TRBJ2-7, is SQTIHQWPATLVQPVGSPLSLECTVEGTSNPNLYWYRQAAGRGLQLLFYSVGIGQISSEVPQNLSASRPQDRQFILSSKKLLLSDSGFYLCACLAPYEQYFGPGTRLTVT.